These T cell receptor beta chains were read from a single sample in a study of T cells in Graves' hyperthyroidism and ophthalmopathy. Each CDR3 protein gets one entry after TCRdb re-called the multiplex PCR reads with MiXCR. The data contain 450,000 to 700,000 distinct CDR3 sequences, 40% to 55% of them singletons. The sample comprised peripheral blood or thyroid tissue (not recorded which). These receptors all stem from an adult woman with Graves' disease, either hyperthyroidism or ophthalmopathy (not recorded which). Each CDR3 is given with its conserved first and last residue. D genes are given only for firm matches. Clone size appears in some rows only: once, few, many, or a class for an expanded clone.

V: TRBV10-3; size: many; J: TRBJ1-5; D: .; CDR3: CAIGRGEGQPQHF; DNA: TGTGCCATCGGTAGAGGGGAAGGTCAGCCCCAGCATTTT
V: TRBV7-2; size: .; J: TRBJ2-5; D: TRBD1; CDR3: CASSLGTGDQYF; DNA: TGTGCCAGCAGCCTCGGGACAGGTGACCAGTACTTC
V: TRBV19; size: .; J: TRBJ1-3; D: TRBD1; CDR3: CASSISRQGAGNTIYF; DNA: TGTGCCAGTAGTATTTCTCGACAGGGGGCTGGAAACACCATATATTTT
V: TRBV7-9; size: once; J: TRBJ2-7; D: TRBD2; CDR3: CASSARSLAGGTYEQYF; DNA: TGTGCCAGCAGTGCTAGAAGCCTAGCGGGAGGTACCTACGAGCAGTACTTC
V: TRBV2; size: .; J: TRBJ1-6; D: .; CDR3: CASSLTTASYNSPLHF; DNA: TGTGCCAGCAGTCTAACGACAGCATCCTATAATTCACCCCTCCACTTT
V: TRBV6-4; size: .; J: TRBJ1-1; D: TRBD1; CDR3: CASIDRGSEAFF; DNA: TGTGCCAGCATTGACAGGGGCTCTGAAGCTTTCTTT
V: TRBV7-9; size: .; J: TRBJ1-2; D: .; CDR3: CASSLAGTGNTF; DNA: TGTGCCAGCAGCTTAGCAGGGACTGGAAACACCTTC
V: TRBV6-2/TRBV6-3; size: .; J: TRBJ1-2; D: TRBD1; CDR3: CASSFLPSQDRGGYTF; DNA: TGTGCCAGCAGTTTCCTACCAAGCCAGGACAGGGGAGGCTACACCTTC
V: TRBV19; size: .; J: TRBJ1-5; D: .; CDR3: CASSINSAVTQHF; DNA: TGTGCCAGTAGTATAAATAGCGCCGTAACCCAGCATTTT
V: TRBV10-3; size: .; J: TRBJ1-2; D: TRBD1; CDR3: CAIRGDSPSAGYTF; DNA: TGTGCCATCAGGGGGGACAGTCCCTCCGCGGGCTACACCTTC
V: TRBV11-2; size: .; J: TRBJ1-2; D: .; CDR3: CASSLDQGPVYYGYTF; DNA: TGTGCCAGCAGCTTAGATCAGGGGCCCGTCTACTATGGCTACACCTTC
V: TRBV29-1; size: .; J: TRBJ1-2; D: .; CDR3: CSVARAFGYTF; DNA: TGCAGCGTTGCTCGGGCCTTCGGCTACACCTTC
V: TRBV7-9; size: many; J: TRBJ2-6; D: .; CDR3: CASSLHKGSGANVLTF; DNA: TGTGCCAGCAGCCTCCACAAGGGATCTGGGGCCAACGTCCTGACTTTC
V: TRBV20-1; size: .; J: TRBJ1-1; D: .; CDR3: CSAAPPGARNTEAFF; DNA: TGCAGTGCCGCCCCCCCAGGGGCTCGGAACACTGAAGCTTTCTTT
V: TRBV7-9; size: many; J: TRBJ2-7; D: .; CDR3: CASSFSGGEQYF; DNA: TGTGCCAGCAGCTTTTCCGGGGGCGAGCAGTACTTC
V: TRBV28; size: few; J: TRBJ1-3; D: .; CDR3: CASSSPGDQGNTIYF; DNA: TGTGCCAGCAGTAGCCCGGGGGACCAAGGAAACACCATATATTTT
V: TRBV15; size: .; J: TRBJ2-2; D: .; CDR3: CATSRGFGGIGELFF; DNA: TGTGCCACCAGCAGGGGGTTCGGGGGCATCGGGGAGCTGTTTTTT
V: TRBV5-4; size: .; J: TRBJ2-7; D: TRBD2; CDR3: CASRILAGEIHEQYF; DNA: TGTGCCAGCAGGATCCTAGCGGGAGAAATCCACGAGCAGTACTTC
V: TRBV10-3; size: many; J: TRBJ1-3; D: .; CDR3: CAISGSGNTIYF; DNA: TGTGCCATCAGTGGCTCTGGAAACACCATATATTTT
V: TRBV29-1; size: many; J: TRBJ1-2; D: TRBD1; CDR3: CSVSTGDDGYTF; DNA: TGCAGCGTTTCGACAGGGGACGATGGCTACACCTTC
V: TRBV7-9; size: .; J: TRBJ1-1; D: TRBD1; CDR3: CASSFEAGQMNTEAFF; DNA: TGTGCCAGCAGCTTTGAAGCGGGACAGATGAACACTGAAGCTTTCTTT
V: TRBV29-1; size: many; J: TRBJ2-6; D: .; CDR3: CSVKHSGANVLTF; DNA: TGCAGCGTTAAGCACTCTGGGGCCAACGTCCTGACTTTC
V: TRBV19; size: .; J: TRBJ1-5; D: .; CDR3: CASSDTGAQPQHF; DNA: TGTGCCAGTAGCGACACAGGCGCGCAGCCCCAGCATTTT
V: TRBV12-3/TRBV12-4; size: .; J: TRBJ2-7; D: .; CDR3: CASGTDSTYEQYF; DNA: TGTGCCAGCGGAACGGACAGTACCTACGAGCAGTACTTC
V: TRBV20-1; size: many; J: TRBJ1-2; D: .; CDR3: CSATELNSWFGVF; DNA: TGCAGTGCTACAGAGTTAAACAGCTGGTTCGGGGTATTC
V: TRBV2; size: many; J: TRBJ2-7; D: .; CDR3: CASSELGALTYEQYF; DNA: TGTGCCAGCAGTGAATTGGGGGCGCTGACCTACGAGCAGTACTTC
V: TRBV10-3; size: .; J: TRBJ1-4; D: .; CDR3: CAISGAATNEKLFF; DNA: TGTGCCATCAGTGGGGCAGCAACTAATGAAAAACTGTTTTTT
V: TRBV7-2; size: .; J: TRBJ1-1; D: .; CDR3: CASSLEARVAFF; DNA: TGTGCCAGCAGCTTAGAAGCGCGAGTAGCTTTCTTT
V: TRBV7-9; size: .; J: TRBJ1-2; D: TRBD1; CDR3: CASSPPQRDRAFGYTF; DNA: TGTGCCAGCAGCCCCCCCCAAAGGGACAGGGCTTTTGGCTACACCTTC
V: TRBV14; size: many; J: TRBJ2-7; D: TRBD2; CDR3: CASRSSGTAYEQYF; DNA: TGTGCCAGCAGGTCAAGCGGGACGGCCTACGAGCAGTACTTC
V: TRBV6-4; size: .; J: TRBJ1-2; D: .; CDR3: CASSDSTALPNYGYTF; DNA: TGTGCCAGCAGTGACTCGACAGCACTACCTAACTATGGCTACACCTTC
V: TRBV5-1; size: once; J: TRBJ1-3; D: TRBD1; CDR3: CASRPGGGGNTIYF; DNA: TGCGCCAGCAGACCAGGGGGCGGTGGAAACACCATATATTTT
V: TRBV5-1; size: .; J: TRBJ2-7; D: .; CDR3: CASSTEGGMTYEQYF; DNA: TGTGCCAGCAGCACGGAGGGGGGAATGACTTACGAGCAGTACTTC
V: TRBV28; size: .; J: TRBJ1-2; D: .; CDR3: CASSRPGVRTYGYTF; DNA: TGTGCCAGCAGTCGCCCCGGTGTCAGGACCTATGGCTACACCTTC
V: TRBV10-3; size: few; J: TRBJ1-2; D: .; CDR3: CARPGVSYGYTF; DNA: TGTGCCCGTCCCGGGGTCTCCTATGGCTACACCTTC
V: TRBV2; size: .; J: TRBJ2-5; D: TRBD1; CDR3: CASTTTGQGGTQYF; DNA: TGTGCCAGCACCACGACAGGGCAGGGCGGGACCCAGTACTTC
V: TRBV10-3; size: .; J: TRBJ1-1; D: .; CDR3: CAIRDGGGRNTEAFF; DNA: TGTGCCATCAGAGATGGGGGCGGTAGAAACACTGAAGCTTTCTTT
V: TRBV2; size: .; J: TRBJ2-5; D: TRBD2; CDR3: CASTRASGRVNTQYF; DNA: TGTGCCAGCACTCGGGCTAGCGGGAGGGTCAATACCCAGTACTTC
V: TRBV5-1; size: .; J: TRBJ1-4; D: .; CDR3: CASSFETGAYNEKLFF; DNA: TGCGCCAGCAGCTTCGAGACCGGGGCCTACAATGAAAAACTGTTTTTT
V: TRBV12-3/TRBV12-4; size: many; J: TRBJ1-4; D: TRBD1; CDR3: CASREDRGGEKLFF; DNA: TGTGCCAGCAGAGAGGACAGGGGCGGTGAAAAACTGTTTTTT
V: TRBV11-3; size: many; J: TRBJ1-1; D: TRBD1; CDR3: CASSLGGQINTEAFF; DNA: TGTGCCAGCAGCTTAGGGGGACAGATCAACACTGAAGCTTTCTTT
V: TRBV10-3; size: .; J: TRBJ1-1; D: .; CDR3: CAIRAQSPTEAFF; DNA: TGTGCCATCAGGGCGCAGTCCCCCACTGAAGCTTTCTTT
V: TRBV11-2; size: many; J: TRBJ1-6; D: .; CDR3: CASSLDRSNSPLHF; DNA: TGTGCCAGCAGCTTAGACAGAAGTAATTCACCCCTCCACTTT
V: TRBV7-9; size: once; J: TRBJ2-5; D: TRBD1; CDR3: CASSPQQGATQYF; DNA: TGTGCCAGCAGCCCACAACAGGGGGCGACCCAGTACTTC
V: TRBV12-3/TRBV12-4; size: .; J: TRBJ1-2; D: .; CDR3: CASHAGGYYGYTF; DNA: TGTGCCAGCCACGCTGGGGGCTACTATGGCTACACCTTC
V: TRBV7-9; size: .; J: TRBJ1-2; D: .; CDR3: CASSPDWGGGYTF; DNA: TGTGCCAGCAGCCCAGATTGGGGGGGGGGCTACACCTTC
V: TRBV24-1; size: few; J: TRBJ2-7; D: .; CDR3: CATSDDTSYEQYF; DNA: TGTGCCACCAGTGATGACACCTCCTACGAGCAGTACTTC
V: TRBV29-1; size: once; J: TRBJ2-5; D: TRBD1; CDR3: CSARQGAETQYF; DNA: TGCAGCGCCCGACAGGGGGCAGAGACCCAGTACTTC
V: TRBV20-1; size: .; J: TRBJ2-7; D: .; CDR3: CSARDRGEQYF; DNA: TGCAGTGCTAGAGATCGGGGCGAGCAGTACTTC
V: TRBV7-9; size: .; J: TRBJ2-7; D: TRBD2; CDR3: CASSSGLAGGREQYF; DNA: TGTGCCAGCAGCTCGGGACTAGCGGGAGGACGCGAGCAGTACTTC
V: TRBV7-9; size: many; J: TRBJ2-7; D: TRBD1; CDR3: CASSRLQGAAEQYF; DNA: TGTGCCAGCAGCCGCCTACAGGGGGCGGCCGAGCAGTACTTC
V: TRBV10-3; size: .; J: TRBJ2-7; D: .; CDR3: CASSFESRSRSEQYF; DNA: TGTGCCAGCAGTTTTGAGTCCAGGTCCCGCTCCGAGCAGTACTTC
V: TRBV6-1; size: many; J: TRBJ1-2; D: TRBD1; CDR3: CASSDPGGGYGYTF; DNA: TGTGCCAGCAGTGACCCAGGGGGCGGCTATGGCTACACCTTC
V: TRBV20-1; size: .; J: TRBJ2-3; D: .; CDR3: CSATHYSGTQYF; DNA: TGCAGTGCAACACACTATTCCGGTACGCAGTATTTT
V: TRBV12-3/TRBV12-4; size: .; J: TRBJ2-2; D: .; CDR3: CASSTPRGVAGTLNTGELFF; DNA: TGTGCCAGCAGTACGCCCAGGGGGGTAGCGGGAACTCTGAACACCGGGGAGCTGTTTTTT
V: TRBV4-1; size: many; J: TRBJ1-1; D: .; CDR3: CASSQDPPGIRSSEAFF; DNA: TGCGCCAGCAGCCAAGACCCTCCGGGGATAAGGTCATCTGAAGCTTTCTTT
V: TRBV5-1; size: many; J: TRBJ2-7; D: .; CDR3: CASSLGSSEFSYEQYF; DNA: TGCGCCAGCAGCTTGGGGTCCTCGGAATTCTCCTACGAGCAGTACTTC